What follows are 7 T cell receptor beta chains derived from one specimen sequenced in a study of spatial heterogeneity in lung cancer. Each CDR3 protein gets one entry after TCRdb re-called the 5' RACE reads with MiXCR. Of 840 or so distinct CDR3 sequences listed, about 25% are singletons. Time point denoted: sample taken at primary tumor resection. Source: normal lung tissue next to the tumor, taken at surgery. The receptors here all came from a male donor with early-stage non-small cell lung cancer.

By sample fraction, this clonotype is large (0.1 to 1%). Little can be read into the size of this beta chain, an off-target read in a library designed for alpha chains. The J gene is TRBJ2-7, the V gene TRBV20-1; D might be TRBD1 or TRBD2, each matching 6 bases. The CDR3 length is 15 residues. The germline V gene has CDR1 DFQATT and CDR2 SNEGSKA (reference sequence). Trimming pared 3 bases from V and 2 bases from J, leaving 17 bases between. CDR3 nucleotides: TGCAGTGCTAGGTTGGGGGGCGGAAAGACCTACGAGCAGTACTTC. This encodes CSARLGGGKTYEQYF.

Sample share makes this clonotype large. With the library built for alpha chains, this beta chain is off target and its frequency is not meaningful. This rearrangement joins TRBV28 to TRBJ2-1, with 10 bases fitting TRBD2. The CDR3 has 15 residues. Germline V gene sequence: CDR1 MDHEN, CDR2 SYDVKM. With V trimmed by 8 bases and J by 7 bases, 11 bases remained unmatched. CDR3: CASEGWTSGPNEQFF. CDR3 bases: TGTGCCAGCGAAGGATGGACTAGCGGACCTAATGAGCAGTTCTTC.

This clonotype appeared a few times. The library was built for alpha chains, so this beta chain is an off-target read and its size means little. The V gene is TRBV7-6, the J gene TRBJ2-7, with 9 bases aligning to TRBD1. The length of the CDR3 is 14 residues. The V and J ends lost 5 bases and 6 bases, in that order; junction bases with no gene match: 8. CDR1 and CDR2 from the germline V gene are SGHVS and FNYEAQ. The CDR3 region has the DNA TGTGCCAGCAGCCGACAGGGGGACCGGGGCGAGCAGTACTTC. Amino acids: CASSRQGDRGEQYF.

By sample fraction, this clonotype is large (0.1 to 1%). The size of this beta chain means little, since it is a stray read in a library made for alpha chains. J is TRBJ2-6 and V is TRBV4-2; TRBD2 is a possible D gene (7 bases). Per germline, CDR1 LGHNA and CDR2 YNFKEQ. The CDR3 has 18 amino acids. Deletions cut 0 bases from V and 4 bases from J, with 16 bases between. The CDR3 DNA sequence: TGTGCCAGCAGCCAAGATTGGGGGCGGGGGCAAGGGGCCAACGTCCTGACTTTC. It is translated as CASSQDWGRGQGANVLTF.

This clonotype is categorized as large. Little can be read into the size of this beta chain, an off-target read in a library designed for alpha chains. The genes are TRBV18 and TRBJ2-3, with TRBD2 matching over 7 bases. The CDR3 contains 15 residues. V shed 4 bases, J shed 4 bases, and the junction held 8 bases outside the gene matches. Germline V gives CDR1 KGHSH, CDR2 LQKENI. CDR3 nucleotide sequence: TGTGCCAGCTCACTTCCGACTAGCTTGCCAGATACGCAGTATTTT. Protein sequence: CASSLPTSLPDTQYF.

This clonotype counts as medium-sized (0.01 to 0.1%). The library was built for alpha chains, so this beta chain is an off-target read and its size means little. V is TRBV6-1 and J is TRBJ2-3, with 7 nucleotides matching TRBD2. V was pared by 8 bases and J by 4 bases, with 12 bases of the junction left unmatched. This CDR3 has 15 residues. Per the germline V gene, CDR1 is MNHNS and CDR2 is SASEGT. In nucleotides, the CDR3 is TGTGCCAGCTCACTTATGGGGGGGGACGCAGATACGCAGTATTTT. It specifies CASSLMGGDADTQYF.

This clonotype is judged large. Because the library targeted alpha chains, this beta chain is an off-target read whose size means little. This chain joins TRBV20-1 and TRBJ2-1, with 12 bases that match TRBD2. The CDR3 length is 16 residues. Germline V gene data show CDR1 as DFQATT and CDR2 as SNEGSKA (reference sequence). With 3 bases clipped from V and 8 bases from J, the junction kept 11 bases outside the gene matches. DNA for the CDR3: TGCAGTGCTAGGGGAGCGACTAGCGGGGGACTGGATGAGCAGTTCTTC. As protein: CSARGATSGGLDEQFF.